These 30 T cell receptor beta chains came from one sample sequenced in a study of metastatic and nonmetastatic thyroid tumors. MiXCR re-clonotyped the PCR reads for TCRdb. The sample has more than 20,000 clones, 36% seen once. All patients were treatment-naive before thyroid surgery. The source material was blood. The receptor set was obtained from a male donor with papillary thyroid cancer or a benign thyroid nodule (not recorded which). Some clones in this sample may be carry-over from other donors' samples.

J is TRBJ1-6 and V is TRBV3-1; TRBD1 matches at 7 bases. Germline V gene sequence: CDR1 LGHDT, CDR2 YNNKEL (reference sequence). Trimming took 1 base from V and 10 from J; bases not matched to a gene: 7. The CDR3 totals 15 residues. The CDR3 region is CASSQAFRGYSPLHF. CDR3 nucleotide sequence: TGTGCCAGCAGCCAAGCTTTCAGGGGGTACTCACCCCTCCACTTT.

The V and J genes are TRBV11-2 and TRBJ1-2; D is undetermined. The V gene lost 0 bases and the J gene lost 1 base, with 6 bases spanning the gap. The CDR3 covers 14 residues. Germline values: CDR1 SGHAT, CDR2 FQNNGV. The CDR3 DNA is TGTGCCAGCAGCTTAGAGGGCTTTAACTATGGCTACACCTTC. It encodes CASSLEGFNYGYTF.

The chain employs TRBV4-1 and TRBJ1-4, with TRBD1 as a possible D gene (5 bases). CDR3 length: 12 residues. Germline-derived CDR1 and CDR2 are MGHRA and YSYEKL. The ends were cut back, 1 base at V and 13 bases at J, with 10 bases in the middle. The CDR3 DNA follows: TGCGCCAGCAGCCAAGGACAGACAAGACTGTTTTTT. This translates into CASSQGQTRLFF.

The table lists this clone with many counts. The chain has TRBV18 and TRBJ2-3, with D uncertain. V lost 6 bases and J lost 4, with 5 bases in between. The CDR3 is made up of 11 amino acids. Germline lookup yields CDR1 KGHSH and CDR2 LQKENI. CDR3 DNA: TGTGCCAGCTCCGGTGCAGATACGCAGTATTTT. Residues: CASSGADTQYF.

This clone occurred once. The CDR3 here is CASSPQSTDTQYF. The CDR3 DNA sequence: TGTGCCAGCAGTCCCCAGAGCACAGATACGCAGTATTTT. The rearrangement joins TRBV27 to TRBJ2-3; no firm D call. With 5 bases removed from V and 0 bases from J, the gap between germline ends came to 6 bases. Germline lookup yields CDR1 MNHEY and CDR2 SMNVEV (reference sequence). The CDR3 sequence is 13 residues long.

By share of the sample, this clone is medium-sized (0.01 to 0.1%). This sequence joins TRBV9 and TRBJ2-2, with 14 nucleotides matching TRBD2. Germline lookup yields CDR1 SGDLS and CDR2 YYNGEE. The CDR3 has 18 amino acids. V trimming: 4 bases; J trimming: 9 bases; junction bases outside the gene matches: 14. The DNA of the CDR3 is TGTGCCAGCAGCAAAGGTTCTTCGGGACTAGCGGGAGTCAGGGAGCTGTTTTTT. This encodes CASSKGSSGLAGVRELFF.

The V call is TRBV5-1, the J call TRBJ1-6; D unclear. CDR3 length: 14 amino acids. Germline V gives CDR1 SGHRS, CDR2 YFSETQ. The V gene lost 1 base and the J gene lost 8 bases, with 10 bases spanning the gap. The CDR3 loop is CASSLITGDSPLHF. The CDR3 coding sequence is TGCGCCAGCAGCTTGATAACTGGGGATTCACCCCTCCACTTT.

This sequence joins TRBV4-2 and TRBJ1-6; 7 bases align to TRBD1. Germline CDR1 and CDR2: LGHNA and YNFKEQ. This CDR3 is 15 amino acids long. V lost 0 bases and J lost 7; bases outside the gene matches: 3. This chain's CDR3 is CASSQEQGQNSPLHF. CDR3 coding DNA: TGTGCCAGCAGCCAAGAACAGGGACAGAATTCACCCCTCCACTTT.

This chain joins TRBV11-2 and TRBJ1-2; weak D call: TRBD1 (5 bases). The CDR3 has 13 residues. Germline V gene data show CDR1 as SGHAT and CDR2 as FQNNGV. V lost 5 bases to trimming and J lost 8 bases, with 15 bases between them. CDR3 sequence: CASSTGPREGYTF. The CDR3 DNA reads TGTGCCAGCAGCACTGGACCCAGGGAGGGCTACACCTTC.

This clone appeared a few times. The J gene is TRBJ2-3, the V gene TRBV6-1; the D is unclear. CDR1 and CDR2 (germline): MNHNS, SASEGT. This CDR3 is built from 14 residues. Trimming cost V 0 bases and J 4 bases, with 8 bases left between them. The CDR3 here is CASSEALAADTQYF. Written as DNA, the CDR3 is TGTGCCAGCAGTGAAGCGTTAGCAGCAGATACGCAGTATTTT.

The J gene is TRBJ1-6, the V gene TRBV27, with 7 bases fitting TRBD1. J lost 19 bases, V lost 5 bases, and 26 bases had no gene match. The CDR3 is 17 residues long. Per the germline V gene, CDR1 is MNHEY and CDR2 is SMNVEV (reference sequence). CDR3 region: CASSRTPQGPYNSPPHF. As DNA, the CDR3 is TGTGCCAGCAGTCGAACCCCACAGGGGCCTTATAATTCACCCCCTCACTTT.

The chain uses TRBV30 and TRBJ2-3; a weak D match, TRBD2 (6 bases). Per the germline V gene, CDR1 is GTSNPN and CDR2 is SVGIG (reference sequence). Trimming removed 1 base at V and 5 bases at J, with 25 bases between. The CDR3 totals 18 residues. This CDR3 is CAWSGGGLLGRLKDTQYF. The CDR3 region has the DNA TGTGCCTGGAGTGGGGGAGGACTACTCGGGAGACTTAAAGATACGCAGTATTTT.

This chain joins TRBV11-2 and TRBJ2-2; 8 nucleotides match TRBD2. This CDR3 is 17 amino acids long. The germline V gene encodes CDR1 SGHAT and CDR2 FQNNGV. V gave up 1 base and J gave up 3 bases; unmatched junction bases: 7. The CDR3 DNA sequence: TGTGCCAGCAGCTTAGGGTTAGGACTAGCCGACACCGGGGAGCTGTTTTTT. It codes for CASSLGLGLADTGELFF.

This clone showed up just a few times. The chain uses TRBV19 and TRBJ2-2; 9 positions agree with TRBD1. After removal of 11 bases from V and 7 bases from J, the junction contained 2 bases not matched to a gene. The CDR3 is made up of 11 amino acids. In germline, CDR1 is LNHDA, CDR2 SQIVND (reference sequence). Here the CDR3 reads CAGQGFGELFF. CDR3 DNA sequence: TGTGCCGGACAGGGGTTCGGGGAGCTGTTTTTT.

This clone was observed a handful of times. The V gene is TRBV6-1, the J gene TRBJ2-3, with 11 bases lining up with TRBD1. The CDR3 contains 16 residues. Germline V lookup: CDR1 MNHNS, CDR2 SASEGT. V dropped 4 bases and J dropped 4; count of bases not matched to a gene: 7. The CDR3 DNA reads as TGTGCCAGCAGTGTAGATCCGGGACAGGGGGCAGATACGCAGTATTTT. It translates to CASSVDPGQGADTQYF.

The chain has TRBV5-1 and TRBJ2-7; 13 bases line up with TRBD2. The CDR3 consists of 14 residues. Per germline, CDR1 SGHRS and CDR2 YFSETQ. Trimming removed 4 bases from V and 7 bases from J; junction bases left unmatched: 5. CDR3: CASSEGLAGVEQYF. As DNA, the CDR3 is TGCGCCAGCAGCGAAGGACTAGCGGGAGTAGAGCAGTACTTC.

The chain uses TRBV11-2 and TRBJ1-1; no firm D call. Per the germline V gene, CDR1 is SGHAT and CDR2 is FQNNGV. This CDR3 region has 14 residues. V lost 4 bases and J lost 5, with 14 bases in between. The CDR3 protein is CASSSEGVGTEAFF. As DNA, the CDR3 is TGTGCCAGCAGCTCTGAGGGAGTGGGAACTGAAGCTTTCTTT.

This clone was detected once. The rearrangement uses TRBV4-1 and TRBJ2-7; 14 nucleotides match TRBD2. This CDR3 is 15 amino acids long. Germline V CDR1 and CDR2: MGHRA, YSYEKL. V trimming: 1 base; J trimming: 7 bases; junction bases outside the gene matches: 3. The CDR3 sequence: CASSQVGLAGEEQYF. CDR3 DNA sequence: TGCGCCAGCAGCCAAGTGGGACTAGCGGGAGAAGAGCAGTACTTC.

The chain recombines TRBV3-1 with TRBJ2-7, with D unresolved. Germline V gene data show CDR1 as LGHDT and CDR2 as YNNKEL (reference sequence). The length of the CDR3 is 13 residues. Trimming removed 4 bases at V and 6 bases at J, with 13 bases between. The CDR3 here is CASSLGRSGEQYF. The DNA of the CDR3 is TGTGCCAGCAGCCTAGGTCGTTCGGGCGAGCAGTACTTC.

Sample share makes this clone medium-sized. The chain joins TRBV6-1 to TRBJ1-6, with TRBD1 matching 12 bases. Per germline, CDR1 MNHNS and CDR2 SASEGT. The CDR3 consists of 13 residues. V was clipped by 6 bases and J by 10 bases; unmatched bases: 1. The CDR3 DNA reads as TGTGCCAGCAGAGGGACAGGGGGCTCACCCCTCCACTTT. Translating it yields CASRGTGGSPLHF.

This clone was observed a handful of times. The chain uses TRBV27 and TRBJ1-5; D gene unclear. The CDR3 runs to 15 residues. Trimming removed 0 bases from V and 0 bases from J, with 6 bases in between. Germline CDR1 and CDR2: MNHEY and SMNVEV (reference sequence). The CDR3 loop reads CASSLSLNSNQPQHF. The CDR3 DNA is TGTGCCAGCAGTTTATCCCTAAATAGCAATCAGCCCCAGCATTTT.

V usage is TRBV20-1 and J usage is TRBJ2-3; D unresolved. This CDR3 has 14 residues. V lost 7 bases, J lost 1 base, and 15 bases lay in between. CDR1 is DFQATT and CDR2 is SNEGSKA in the germline V gene (reference sequence). CDR3 bases: TGCAGTGGCGAGTTGCCTGAAGGCACAGATACGCAGTATTTT. This sequence encodes CSGELPEGTDTQYF.

This clone has more than one count but fewer than ten. This chain joins TRBV6-1 and TRBJ2-2, with 7 bases that match TRBD2. CDR1 is MNHNS, CDR2 SASEGT, per germline. Trimming cost V 4 bases and J 3 bases; bases outside gene matches: 2. CDR3 length equals 14 residues. The CDR3: CASSVAGDTGELFF. DNA of the CDR3: TGTGCCAGCAGTGTTGCGGGGGACACCGGGGAGCTGTTTTTT.

The chain combines TRBV19 with TRBJ1-5; D is perhaps TRBD1 (6 bases). Germline loops: CDR1 LNHDA, CDR2 SQIVND (reference sequence). Trimming shortened V by 4 bases and J by 4 bases, and 20 bases separated the two germline ends. The CDR3 sequence is 17 residues long. The DNA of the CDR3 is TGTGCCAGTAGTAAGGACCGGGGGCGAACGTTGAATCAGCCCCAGCATTTT. It encodes CASSKDRGRTLNQPQHF.

Ten or more counts support this clone. The chain joins TRBV7-2 to TRBJ2-1, with D perhaps matching TRBD1 or TRBD2 (6 bases each). Trimming cost V 5 bases and J 4 bases, with 15 bases left between them. This CDR3 region has 15 residues. Germline CDR1 reads SGHTA; CDR2 reads FQGNSA. CDR3 region: CASSEDWGAYNEQFF. The DNA of the CDR3 is TGTGCCAGCAGCGAGGACTGGGGGGCTTACAATGAGCAGTTCTTC.

Written as DNA, the CDR3 is TGTGCCAGCAGTCAACCCCCGGGGGCTCCCACCGGGGAGCTGTTTTTT. Protein product: CASSQPPGAPTGELFF. This chain connects TRBV12-3 or TRBV12-4 to TRBJ2-2; D possibly uses TRBD1 or TRBD2 (6 bases each). This CDR3 has 16 residues. Trimming removed 5 bases at V and 4 bases at J, with 17 bases between.

This clone appeared a few times. The genes are TRBV28 and TRBJ2-7; the match to TRBD1 covers 9 bases. The germline V gene has CDR1 MDHEN and CDR2 SYDVKM. The V segment lost 5 bases and the J segment 4 bases; nucleotides outside the gene matches: 9. The CDR3 covers 15 residues. The chain's CDR3 is CASSPSGTGTYEQYF. The DNA of the CDR3 is TGTGCCAGCAGTCCCTCCGGGACAGGGACTTACGAGCAGTACTTC.

The chain uses TRBV2 and TRBJ1-1; D is uncertain. CDR1 is SNHLY, CDR2 FYNNEI, per germline. The CDR3 loop spans 13 amino acids. V lost 8 bases to trimming and J lost 1 base, with 11 bases between them. The CDR3 here is CASQATKNTEAFF. In nucleotides, the CDR3 is TGTGCCAGCCAAGCCACGAAGAACACTGAAGCTTTCTTT. The full variable domain, completed using reference TRBV2 and TRBJ1-1, is EPEVTQTPSHQVTQMGQEVILRCVPISNHLYFYWYRQILGQKVEFLVSFYNNEISEKSEIFDDQFSVERPDGSNFTLKIRSTKLEDSAMYFCASQATKNTEAFFGQGTRLTVV.

This clone was seen more than once but under ten times. V is TRBV6-1 and J is TRBJ1-1; a possible D gene is TRBD1 (5 bases). Trimming removed 0 bases at V and 6 bases at J, with 11 bases between. CDR3 length equals 14 residues. Per the germline V gene, CDR1 is MNHNS and CDR2 is SASEGT. The CDR3 protein is CASSEAGEVAEAFF. The CDR3, as DNA: TGTGCCAGCAGTGAAGCAGGGGAAGTTGCTGAAGCTTTCTTT.

The rearrangement links TRBV12-3 or TRBV12-4 to TRBJ1-1, with D perhaps matching TRBD1 (6 bases). Trimming removed 5 bases at V and 0 bases at J, with 13 bases between. The CDR3 loop spans 15 amino acids. The CDR3 reads CASSDQGRMNTEAFF. In nucleotides, the CDR3 is TGTGCCAGCAGTGACCAGGGGCGCATGAACACTGAAGCTTTCTTT.